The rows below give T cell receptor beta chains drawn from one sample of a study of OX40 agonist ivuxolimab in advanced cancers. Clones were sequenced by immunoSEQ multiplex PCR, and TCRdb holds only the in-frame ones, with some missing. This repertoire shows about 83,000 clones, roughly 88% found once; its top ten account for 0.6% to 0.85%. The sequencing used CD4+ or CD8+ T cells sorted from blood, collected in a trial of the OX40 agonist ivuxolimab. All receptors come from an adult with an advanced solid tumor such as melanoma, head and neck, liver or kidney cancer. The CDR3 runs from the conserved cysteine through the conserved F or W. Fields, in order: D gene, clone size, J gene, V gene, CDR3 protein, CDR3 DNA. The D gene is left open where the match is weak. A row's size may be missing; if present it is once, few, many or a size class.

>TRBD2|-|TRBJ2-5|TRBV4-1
CASSQSPRGTSGRAGETQYF
TGCGCCAGCAGCCAATCCCCTCGGGGGACTAGCGGGAGGGCGGGAGAGACCCAGTACTTC
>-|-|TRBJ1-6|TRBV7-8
CASSLGAGTNSPLHF
TGTGCCAGCAGCTTAGGTGCAGGGACTAATTCACCCCTCCACTTT
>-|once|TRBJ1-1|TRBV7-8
CASNLGGRTEAFF
TGTGCCAGCAACTTAGGGGGGAGAACTGAAGCTTTCTTT
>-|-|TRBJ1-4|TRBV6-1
CASSPTNEKLFF
TGTGCCAGCAGTCCAACTAATGAAAAACTGTTTTTT
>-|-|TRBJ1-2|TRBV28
CASSSNPNYGYTF
TGTGCCAGCAGTTCCAATCCTAACTATGGCTACACCTTC
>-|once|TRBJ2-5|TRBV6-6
CASKKLIQAETQYF
TGTGCCAGCAAGAAACTCATCCAGGCGGAGACCCAGTACTTC
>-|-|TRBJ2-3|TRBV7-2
CASSLSGGSADTQYF
TGTGCCAGCAGCTTAAGTGGGGGGAGCGCAGATACGCAGTATTTT
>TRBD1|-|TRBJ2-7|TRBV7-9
CASEDRGSYEQYF
TGTGCCAGTGAGGACAGGGGATCCTACGAGCAGTACTTC
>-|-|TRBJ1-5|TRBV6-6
CASRRKDNQPQHF
TGTGCCAGCAGGCGGAAGGACAATCAGCCCCAGCATTTT
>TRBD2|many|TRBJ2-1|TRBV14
CASSQGTSGSVGQFF
TGTGCCAGCAGCCAAGGGACTAGCGGGAGTGTAGGGCAGTTCTTC
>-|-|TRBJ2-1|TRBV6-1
CASRPGLYNEQFF
TGTGCCAGCAGACCGGGACTTTACAATGAGCAGTTCTTC
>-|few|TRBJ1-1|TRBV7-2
CASSLAIGLRYTEAFF
TGTGCCAGCAGCTTAGCGATCGGGCTCAGGTACACTGAAGCTTTCTTT
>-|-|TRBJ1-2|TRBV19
CASSPLAGGEDGYTF
TGTGCCAGTAGTCCGCTGGCGGGGGGCGAGGATGGCTACACCTTC
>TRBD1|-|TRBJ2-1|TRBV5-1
CASRRQGAINEQFF
TGCGCCAGCAGGAGACAGGGGGCTATCAATGAGCAGTTCTTC
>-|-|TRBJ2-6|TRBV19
CASSKMSSGANVLTF
TGTGCCAGTAGTAAAATGAGCTCTGGGGCCAACGTCCTGACTTTC
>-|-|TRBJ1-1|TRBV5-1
CASSLGGGNTEAFF
TGCGCCAGCAGCTTGGGGGGCGGGAACACTGAAGCTTTCTTT
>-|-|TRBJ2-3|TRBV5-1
CASSLGAAPTYF
TGCGCCAGCAGCTTGGGAGCGGCCCCAACCTATTTT
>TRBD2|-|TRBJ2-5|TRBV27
CASSSRTRETQYF
TGTGCCAGCAGTTCTCGGACTAGAGAGACCCAGTACTTC
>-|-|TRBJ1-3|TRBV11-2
CASSSLLGRSGNTIYF
TGTGCCAGCAGCTCCCTACTGGGCCGCTCTGGAAACACCATATATTTT
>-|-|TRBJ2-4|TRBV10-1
CASSESSLEAKNIQYF
TGCGCCAGCAGTGAGTCAAGCTTAGAGGCCAAAAACATTCAGTACTTC
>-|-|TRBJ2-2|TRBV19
CASHEGVWNTGELFF
TGTGCCAGTCATGAGGGGGTTTGGAACACCGGGGAGCTGTTTTTT
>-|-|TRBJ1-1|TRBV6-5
CASRISFMNTEAFF
TGTGCCAGCAGAATATCTTTCATGAACACTGAAGCTTTCTTT
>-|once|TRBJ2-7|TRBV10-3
CAISESRQAYEQYF
TGTGCCATCAGTGAGTCGCGGCAGGCCTACGAGCAGTACTTC
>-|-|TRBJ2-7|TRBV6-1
CASSEAATQYEQYF
TGTGCCAGCAGTGAAGCCGCGACTCAGTACGAGCAGTACTTC
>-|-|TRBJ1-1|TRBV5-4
CASSFGGANTEAFF
TGTGCCAGCAGCTTTGGGGGCGCTAACACTGAAGCTTTCTTT
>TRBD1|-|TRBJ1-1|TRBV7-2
CASGLDRATEAFF
TGTGCCAGCGGACTGGACAGGGCCACTGAAGCTTTCTTT
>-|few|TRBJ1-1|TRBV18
CASSRQGGDTEAFF
TGTGCCAGCTCACGCCAGGGAGGAGACACTGAAGCTTTCTTT
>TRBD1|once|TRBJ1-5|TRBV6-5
CASSPDRGTNQPQHF
TGTGCCAGCAGCCCGGACAGGGGCACCAATCAGCCCCAGCATTTT
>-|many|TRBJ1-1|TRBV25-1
CASLPGPGSEAFF
TGTGCCAGTTTACCGGGACCCGGGTCTGAAGCTTTCTTT
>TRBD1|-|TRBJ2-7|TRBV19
CASRDSYFEQYF
TGTGCCAGCCGGGACAGCTATTTCGAGCAGTACTTC
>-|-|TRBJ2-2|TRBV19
CASSIDGRRLPNTGELFF
TGTGCCAGTAGTATAGATGGTAGGAGACTACCGAACACCGGGGAGCTGTTTTTT
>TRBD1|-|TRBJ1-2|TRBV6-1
CASSLQGDGYTF
TGTGCCAGCAGCTTACAGGGGGATGGCTACACCTTC
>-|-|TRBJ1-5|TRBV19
CASSSPRATGNQPQHF
TGTGCCAGTAGCTCCCCCCGGGCAACGGGCAATCAGCCCCAGCATTTT
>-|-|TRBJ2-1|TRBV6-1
CASSDTGMGEQFF
TGTGCCAGCAGTGACACAGGGATGGGTGAGCAGTTCTTC
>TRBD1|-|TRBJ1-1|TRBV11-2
CASSRRLQGAVTEAFF
TGTGCCAGCAGCAGACGGTTACAGGGGGCGGTCACTGAAGCTTTCTTT
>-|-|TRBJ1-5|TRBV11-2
CASSLGRNQPQHF
TGTGCCAGCAGCTTAGGACGGAATCAGCCCCAGCATTTT
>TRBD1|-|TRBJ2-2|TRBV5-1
CASSRTGGTGELFF
TGCGCCAGCAGCCGGACAGGGGGAACCGGGGAGCTGTTTTTT
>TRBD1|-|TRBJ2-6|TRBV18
CASSRGQGIGTNVLTF
TGTGCCAGCTCACGGGGACAGGGGATTGGCACCAACGTCCTGACTTTC
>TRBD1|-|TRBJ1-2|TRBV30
CAWTQGDGYGYTF
TGTGCCTGGACACAGGGGGACGGGTATGGCTACACCTTC
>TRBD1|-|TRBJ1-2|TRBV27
CASSFLSGGGGYTF
TGTGCCAGCAGTTTCCTCTCAGGGGGCGGCGGCTACACCTTC
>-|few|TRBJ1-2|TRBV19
CASSIDELSYGYTF
TGTGCCAGTAGTATAGATGAGCTTTCCTATGGCTACACCTTC
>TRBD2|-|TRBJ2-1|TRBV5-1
CASSWTGTSDLLYNEQFF
TGCGCCAGCAGCTGGACCGGGACTAGCGACTTACTCTACAATGAGCAGTTCTTC